This T cell receptor beta chain was profiled in a study of T cells in Graves' hyperthyroidism and ophthalmopathy. The CDR3 is 13 amino acids. Trimming removed 3 bases from V and 2 bases from J, with 10 bases in between. CDR1 and CDR2 from the germline V gene are DFQATT and SNEGSKA (reference sequence). Authors of the study amplified TCR beta CDR3 regions from RNA transcripts. HTBI primers were employed in a first-round RT-PCR of the TCR CDR3. MiXCR was run by TCRdb on the multiplex PCR reads, yielding one entry per CDR3 protein. The sample contains approximately 530,000 distinct CDR3 sequences, over 15% of which appear only once. Aged 18 to 65, the patients had hyperthyroidism that was newly diagnosed and had lasted under 2 months. Criteria for exclusion of patients were uncontrolled infection, other autoimmune disease, pregnancy or lactation. Diagnosis rested on symptoms, serum thyroxine and TRAb, thyroid ultrasound, and orbital computed tomography.

This clonotype was seen many times. This chain links TRBV20-1 with TRBJ2-5; D possibly corresponds to TRBD2 (6 bases). The TCR originated in a woman aged 18-30 years with Graves' hyperthyroidism. The sample taken for sequencing was blood. DNA for the CDR3: TGCAGTGCTAGGGTAGCGGTACAAGAGACCCAGTACTTC. Amino acids: CSARVAVQETQYF.